This TCR beta chain is drawn from a study of vaccination and CD4 T cells after COVID-19. With the Oncomine TCR Beta short-read assay, DNA from cultured CD4+ T cells was sequenced. Each CDR3 protein is one row after TCRdb ran MiXCR on the PCR reads. Among around 15,000 distinct CDR3 sequences, less than 30% were seen once, and the ten largest hold about 24%. Treatment: approximately 11-day PBMC culture with coronavirus spike peptide pools or control peptides (ViraFEST assay). Cultures got half-medium changes with IL-2 on days 3 and 7. Germline lookup yields CDR1 MNHNS and CDR2 SASEGT. The CDR3 consists of 14 residues. The V end was cut by 6 bases, the J end by 4 bases, with 13 bases between. There are a few counts of this clonotype. Its antigen is currently unknown.

The specimen was cultured CD4+ T cells from blood. The genes are TRBV6-1 and TRBJ1-5, with D maybe TRBD1 (5 bases). The TCR comes from a human donor with COVID-19. The CDR3 protein is CASREPGGNQPQHF. CDR3 coding DNA: TGTGCCAGCAGGGAGCCGGGGGGGAATCAGCCCCAGCATTTT.